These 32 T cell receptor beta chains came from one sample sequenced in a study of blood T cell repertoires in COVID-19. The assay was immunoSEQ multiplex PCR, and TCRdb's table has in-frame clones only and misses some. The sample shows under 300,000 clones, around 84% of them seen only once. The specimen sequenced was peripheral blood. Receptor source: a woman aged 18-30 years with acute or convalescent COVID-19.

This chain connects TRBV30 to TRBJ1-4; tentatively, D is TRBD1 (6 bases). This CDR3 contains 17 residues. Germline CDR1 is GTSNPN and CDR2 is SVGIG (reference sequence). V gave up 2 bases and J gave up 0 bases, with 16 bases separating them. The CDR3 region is CAWSNSHTGTTNEKLFF. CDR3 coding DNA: TGTGCCTGGAGTAACTCACATACAGGGACAACTAATGAAAAACTGTTTTTT.

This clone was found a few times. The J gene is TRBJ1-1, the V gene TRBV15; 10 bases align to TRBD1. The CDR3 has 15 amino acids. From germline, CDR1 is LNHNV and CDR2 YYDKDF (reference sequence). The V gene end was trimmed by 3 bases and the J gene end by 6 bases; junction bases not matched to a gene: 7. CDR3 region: CATSRAQDRGAEAFF. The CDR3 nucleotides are TGTGCCACCAGCAGGGCCCAGGACAGGGGGGCTGAAGCTTTCTTT.

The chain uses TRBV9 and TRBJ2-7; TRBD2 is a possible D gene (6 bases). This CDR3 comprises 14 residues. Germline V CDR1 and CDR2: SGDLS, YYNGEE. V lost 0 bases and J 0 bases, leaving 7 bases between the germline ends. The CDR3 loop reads CASSVDGSSYEQYF. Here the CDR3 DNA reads TGTGCCAGCAGCGTAGACGGGAGCTCCTACGAGCAGTACTTC.

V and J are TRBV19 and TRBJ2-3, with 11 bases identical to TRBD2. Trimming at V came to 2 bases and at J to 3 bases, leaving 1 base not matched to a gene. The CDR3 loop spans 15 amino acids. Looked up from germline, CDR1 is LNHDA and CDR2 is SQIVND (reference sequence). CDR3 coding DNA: TGTGCCAGTAGTATACTAGCGGGAGGTACAGATACGCAGTATTTT. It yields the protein CASSILAGGTDTQYF.

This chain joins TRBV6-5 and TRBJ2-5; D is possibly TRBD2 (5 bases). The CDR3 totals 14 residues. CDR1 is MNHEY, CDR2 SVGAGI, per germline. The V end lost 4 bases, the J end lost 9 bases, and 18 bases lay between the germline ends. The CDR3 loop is CASSSPGTLGAQYF. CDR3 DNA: TGTGCCAGCAGTTCACCGGGAACCCTCGGGGCCCAGTACTTC.

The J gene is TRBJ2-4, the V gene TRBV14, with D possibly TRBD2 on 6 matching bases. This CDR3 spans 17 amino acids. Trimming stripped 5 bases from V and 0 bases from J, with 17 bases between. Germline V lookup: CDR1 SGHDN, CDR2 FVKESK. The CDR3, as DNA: TGTGCCAGCAGCGGAAAGACTCGGGGGATAGCCAAAAACATTCAGTACTTC. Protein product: CASSGKTRGIAKNIQYF.

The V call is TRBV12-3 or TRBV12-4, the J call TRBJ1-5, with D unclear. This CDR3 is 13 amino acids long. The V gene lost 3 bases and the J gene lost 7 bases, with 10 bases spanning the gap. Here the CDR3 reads CASSLGSHQPQHF. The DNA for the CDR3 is TGTGCCAGCAGTTTGGGCAGCCACCAGCCCCAGCATTTT.

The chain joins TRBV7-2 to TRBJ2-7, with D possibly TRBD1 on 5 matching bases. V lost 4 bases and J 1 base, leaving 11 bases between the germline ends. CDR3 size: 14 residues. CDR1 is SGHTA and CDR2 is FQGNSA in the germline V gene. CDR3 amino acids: CASSSQAQSYEQYF. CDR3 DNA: TGTGCCAGCAGCTCACAGGCACAATCCTACGAGCAGTACTTC.

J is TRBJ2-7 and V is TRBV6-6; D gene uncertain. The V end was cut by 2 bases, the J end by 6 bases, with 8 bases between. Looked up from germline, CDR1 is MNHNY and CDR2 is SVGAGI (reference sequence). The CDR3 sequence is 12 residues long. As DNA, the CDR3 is TGTGCCAGCAGTTACGGGCGCTCCGAGCAGTACTTC. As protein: CASSYGRSEQYF.

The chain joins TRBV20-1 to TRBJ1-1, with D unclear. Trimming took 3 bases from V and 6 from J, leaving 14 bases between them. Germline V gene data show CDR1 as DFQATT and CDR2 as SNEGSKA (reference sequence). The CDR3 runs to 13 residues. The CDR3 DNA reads TGCAGTGCTAGTAGACGGGGAGGCCCTGAAGCTTTCTTT. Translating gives CSASRRGGPEAFF.

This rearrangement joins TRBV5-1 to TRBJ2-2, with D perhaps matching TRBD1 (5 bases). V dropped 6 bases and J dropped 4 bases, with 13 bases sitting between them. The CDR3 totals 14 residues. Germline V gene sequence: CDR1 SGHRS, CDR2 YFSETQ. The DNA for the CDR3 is TGCGCCAGCAAAAGCCAGGGCCCCACCGGGGAGCTGTTTTTT. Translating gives CASKSQGPTGELFF.

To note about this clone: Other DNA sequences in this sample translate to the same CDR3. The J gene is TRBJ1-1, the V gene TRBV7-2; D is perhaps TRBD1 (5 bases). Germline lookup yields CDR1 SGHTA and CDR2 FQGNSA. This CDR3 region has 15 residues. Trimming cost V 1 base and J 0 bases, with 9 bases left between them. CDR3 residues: CASSLGPGLNTEAFF. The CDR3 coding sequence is TGTGCCAGCAGCTTAGGTCCAGGGTTGAACACTGAAGCTTTCTTT.

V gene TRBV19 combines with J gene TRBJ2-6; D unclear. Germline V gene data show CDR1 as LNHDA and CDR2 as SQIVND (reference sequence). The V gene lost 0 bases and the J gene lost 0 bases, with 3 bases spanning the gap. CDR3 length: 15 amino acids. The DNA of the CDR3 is TGTGCCAGTAGTATAGACGTCTCTGGGGCCAACGTCCTGACTTTC. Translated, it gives CASSIDVSGANVLTF.

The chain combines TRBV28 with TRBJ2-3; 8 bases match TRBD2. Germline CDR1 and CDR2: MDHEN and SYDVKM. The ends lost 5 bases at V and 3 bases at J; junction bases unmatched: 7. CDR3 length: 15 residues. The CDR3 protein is CASSTAGVLTDTQYF. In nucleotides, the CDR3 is TGTGCCAGCAGTACAGCGGGAGTGTTGACAGATACGCAGTATTTT.

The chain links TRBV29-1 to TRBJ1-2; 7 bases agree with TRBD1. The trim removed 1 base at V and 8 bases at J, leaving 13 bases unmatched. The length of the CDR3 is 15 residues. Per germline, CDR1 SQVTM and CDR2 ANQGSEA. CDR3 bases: TGCAGCGTTGAAGTTAGACAGGGCTTCTCAGGAGGCTACACCTTC. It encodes CSVEVRQGFSGGYTF.

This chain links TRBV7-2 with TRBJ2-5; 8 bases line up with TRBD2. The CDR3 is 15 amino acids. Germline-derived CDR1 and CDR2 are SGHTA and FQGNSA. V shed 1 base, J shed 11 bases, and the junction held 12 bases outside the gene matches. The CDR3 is CASSLEGLTGGSQYF. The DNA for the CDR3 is TGTGCCAGCAGCTTAGAAGGACTAACGGGAGGGAGTCAGTACTTC.

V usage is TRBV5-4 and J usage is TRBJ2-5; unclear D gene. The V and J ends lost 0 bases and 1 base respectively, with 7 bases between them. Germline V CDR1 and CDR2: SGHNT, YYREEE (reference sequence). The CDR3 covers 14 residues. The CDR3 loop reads CASSLGGFQETQYF. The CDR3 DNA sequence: TGTGCCAGCAGCTTGGGTGGCTTCCAAGAGACCCAGTACTTC.

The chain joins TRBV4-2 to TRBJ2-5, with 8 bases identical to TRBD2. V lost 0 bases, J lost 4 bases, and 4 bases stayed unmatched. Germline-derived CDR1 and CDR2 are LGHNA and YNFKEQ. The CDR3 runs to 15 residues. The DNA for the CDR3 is TGTGCCAGCAGCCAAGACCCCCGGGGGGGAGAGACCCAGTACTTC. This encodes CASSQDPRGGETQYF.

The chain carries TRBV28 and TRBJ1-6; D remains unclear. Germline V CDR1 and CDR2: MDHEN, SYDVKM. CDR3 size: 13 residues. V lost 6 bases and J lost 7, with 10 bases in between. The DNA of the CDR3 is TGTGCCAGCAGCCCATTGAGGAATTCACCCCTCCACTTT. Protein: CASSPLRNSPLHF.

This CDR3 reads CASSLGTGGTEAFF. The DNA for the CDR3 is TGTGCCAGCAGCTTGGGGACAGGGGGAACTGAAGCTTTCTTT. The rearrangement uses TRBV5-6 and TRBJ1-1; the match to TRBD1 covers 10 bases. With 0 bases clipped from V and 5 bases from J, the junction kept 1 base outside the gene matches. From germline, CDR1 is SGHDT and CDR2 YYEEEE. This CDR3 contains 14 residues.

CDR3 in amino acids: CACSFYNEQFF. The DNA for the CDR3 is TGTGCCTGCTCTTTTTACAATGAGCAGTTCTTC. This rearrangement joins TRBV30 to TRBJ2-1; D ambiguous. Germline V gene lookup returns CDR1 GTSNPN and CDR2 SVGIG (reference sequence). The CDR3 length is 11 residues. Trimming removed 6 bases from V and 4 bases from J, with 7 bases in between. The full variable domain, in which reference TRBV30 and TRBJ2-1 provide the parts outside the CDR3, is SQTIHQWPATLVQPVGSPLSLECTVEGTSNPNLYWYRQAAGRGLQLLFYSVGIGQISSEVPQNLSASRPQDRQFILSSKKLLLSDSGFYLCACSFYNEQFFGPGTRLTVL.

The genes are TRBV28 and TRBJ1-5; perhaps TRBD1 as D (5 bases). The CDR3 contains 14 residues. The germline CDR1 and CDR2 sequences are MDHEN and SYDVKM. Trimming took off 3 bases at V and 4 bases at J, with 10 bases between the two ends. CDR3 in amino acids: CASSFLGENQPQHF. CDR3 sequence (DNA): TGTGCCAGCAGTTTTCTAGGGGAAAATCAGCCCCAGCATTTT.

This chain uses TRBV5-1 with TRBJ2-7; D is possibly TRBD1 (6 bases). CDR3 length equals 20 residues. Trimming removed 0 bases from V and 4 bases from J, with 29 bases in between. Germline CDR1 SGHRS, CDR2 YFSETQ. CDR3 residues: CASSLVAGVPSLGSRYEQYF. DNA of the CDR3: TGCGCCAGCAGCTTGGTCGCAGGGGTCCCCTCGCTGGGGTCCCGGTACGAGCAGTACTTC. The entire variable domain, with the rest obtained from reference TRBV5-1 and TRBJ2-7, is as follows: KAGVTQTPRYLIKTRGQQVTLSCSPISGHRSVSWYQQTPGQGLQFLFEYFSETQRNKGNFPGRFSGRQFSNSRSEMNVSTLELGDSALYLCASSLVAGVPSLGSRYEQYFGPGTRLTVT.

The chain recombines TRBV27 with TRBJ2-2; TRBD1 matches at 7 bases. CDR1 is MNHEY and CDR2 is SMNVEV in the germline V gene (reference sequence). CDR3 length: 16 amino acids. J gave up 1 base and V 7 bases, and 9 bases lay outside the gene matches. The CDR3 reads CASNPRTGENTGELFF. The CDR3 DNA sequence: TGTGCCAGCAATCCCCGGACAGGAGAGAACACCGGGGAGCTGTTTTTT.

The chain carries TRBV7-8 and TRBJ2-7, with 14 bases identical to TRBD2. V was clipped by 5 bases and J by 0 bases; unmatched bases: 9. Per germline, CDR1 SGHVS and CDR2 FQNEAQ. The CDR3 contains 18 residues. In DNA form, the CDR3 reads TGTGCCAGCAGCCCCGGACTAGCGGGAGGTACGAGCTCCTACGAGCAGTACTTC. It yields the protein CASSPGLAGGTSSYEQYF. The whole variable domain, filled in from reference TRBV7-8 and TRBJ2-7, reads GAGVSQSPRYKVAKRGQDVALRCDPISGHVSLFWYQQALGQGPEFLTYFQNEAQLDKSGLPSDRFFAERPEGSVSTLKIQRTQQEDSAVYLCASSPGLAGGTSSYEQYFGPGTRLTVT.

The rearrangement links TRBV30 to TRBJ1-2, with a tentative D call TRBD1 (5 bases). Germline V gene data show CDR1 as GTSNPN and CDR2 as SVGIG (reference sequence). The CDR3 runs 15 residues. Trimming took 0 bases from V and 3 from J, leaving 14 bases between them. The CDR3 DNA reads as TGTGCCTGGAGTGTAGGAAATACGGGGGACTATGGCTACACCTTC. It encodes CAWSVGNTGDYGYTF.

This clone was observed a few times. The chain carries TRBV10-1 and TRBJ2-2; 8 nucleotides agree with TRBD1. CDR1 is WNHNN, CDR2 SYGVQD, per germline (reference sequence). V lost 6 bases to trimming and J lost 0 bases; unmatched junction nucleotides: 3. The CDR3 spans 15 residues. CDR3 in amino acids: CASSPGQANTGELFF. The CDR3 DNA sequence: TGCGCCAGCAGCCCGGGACAGGCGAACACCGGGGAGCTGTTTTTT.

CDR3 sequence reads: CASSWTGNNQPQHF. CDR3 nucleotides: TGTGCCAGCAGCTGGACAGGGAACAATCAGCCCCAGCATTTT. The chain employs TRBV11-2 and TRBJ1-5, with TRBD1 matching 8 bases. The germline gives CDR1 SGHAT, CDR2 FQNNGV. The CDR3 is 14 residues long. J lost 3 bases, V lost 4 bases, and 2 bases had no gene match.

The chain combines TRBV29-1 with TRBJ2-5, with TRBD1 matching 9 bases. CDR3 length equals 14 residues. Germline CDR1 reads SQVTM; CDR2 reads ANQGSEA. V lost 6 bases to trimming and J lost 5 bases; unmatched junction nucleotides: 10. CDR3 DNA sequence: TGCAGCGTCGATATTACAGGGGGCCGGGAGACCCAGTACTTC. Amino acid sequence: CSVDITGGRETQYF.

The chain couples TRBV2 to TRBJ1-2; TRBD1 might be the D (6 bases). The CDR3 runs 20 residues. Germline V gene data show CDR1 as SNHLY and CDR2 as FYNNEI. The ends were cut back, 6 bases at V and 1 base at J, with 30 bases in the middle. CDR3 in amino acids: CASRATFLRDNPFLNYGYTF. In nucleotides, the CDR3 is TGTGCCAGCAGAGCGACCTTTCTCCGGGACAATCCGTTCCTTAACTATGGCTACACCTTC.

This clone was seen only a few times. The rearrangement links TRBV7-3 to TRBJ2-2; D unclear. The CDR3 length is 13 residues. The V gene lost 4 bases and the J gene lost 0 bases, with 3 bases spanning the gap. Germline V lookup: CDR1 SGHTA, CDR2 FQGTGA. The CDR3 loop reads CASSSANTGELFF. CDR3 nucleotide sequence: TGTGCCAGCAGCTCGGCGAACACCGGGGAGCTGTTTTTT.

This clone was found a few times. CDR3 coding DNA: TGCGCCAGCAGCTTAAGACTAGCGGGGGTCGACCATGAGCAGTTCTTC. Protein product: CASSLRLAGVDHEQFF. The rearrangement uses TRBV5-1 and TRBJ2-1; TRBD2 aligns across 12 bases. Losses at the gene ends were 2 bases for V and 8 bases for J; bases not matched to a gene: 8. Germline V gives CDR1 SGHRS, CDR2 YFSETQ. This CDR3 is built from 16 residues.